The present TCR beta chain was sequenced within a study of shared clonotypes between healthy human individuals. Across the study: Aged 18 to 49, the donors were two women and a few men. Overall study results and limits: The study drew on few donors, limiting represented genetic and exposure-history diversity. A handful of donors shared about 4.8% of their naive CD4 clonotypes.

Profiling relied on immunoSEQ multiplex PCR, and the TCRdb table lists in-frame clones only, not all of them. Among some 690,000 clones listed, roughly 88% were seen once. Details on this clone: Its antigen is as yet unknown.

The J segment lost 4 bases and the V segment lost 4 bases, leaving 14 bases of the junction unmatched. The V gene's germline CDR1 is SGDLS and CDR2 YYNGEE. The CDR3 spans 17 residues. CD8 memory cells included CD45RO+ cells plus CCR7-negative CD45RA+ TemRA cells. The sequence was collected from a man younger than 30 in good health. Some clones in this sample may be carry-over from other donors' samples. The source material was memory CD8+ T cells from PBMCs. Subset specified: CD45RO+ cells pooled with CCR7-negative TemRA cells. The V and J genes are TRBV9 and TRBJ1-1; 9 nucleotides line up with TRBD1. CDR3 region: CASSPVGDRALGTEAFF. CDR3 bases: TGTGCCAGCAGCCCCGTAGGGGACAGGGCCCTTGGCACTGAAGCTTTCTTT.